Listed below are T cell receptor beta chains from one sample, sequenced in a study of T cells in Graves' hyperthyroidism and ophthalmopathy. TCRdb independently ran MiXCR on the multiplex PCR reads; one entry per CDR3 protein. This sample carries hundreds of thousands of distinct CDR3 sequences, approximately 44% of them seen once, and the ten largest clones take about 8.2%. Input material: peripheral blood or thyroid tissue (not recorded which). Every receptor here comes from a woman aged 18-30 years with Graves' hyperthyroidism. Each CDR3 is given with its conserved first and last residue. Fields, in order: clone size, D gene, V gene, J gene, CDR3 DNA, CDR3 protein. A D gene is named only where the DNA matches it firmly. Rows give clone size only sometimes, using once, few, many, or a class for an expanded clone.

size: few
D: -
V: TRBV19
J: TRBJ1-3
DNA: TGTGCCAGTAGTATGGGGAGCTCTGGAAACACCATATATTTT
CDR3: CASSMGSSGNTIYF

size: few
D: TRBD1
V: TRBV7-9
J: TRBJ1-1
DNA: TGTGCCAGCAGCACCGACAGGGAGACTGAAGCTTTCTTT
CDR3: CASSTDRETEAFF

size: -
D: -
V: TRBV2
J: TRBJ2-2
DNA: TGTGCCAGCAGTGTAGGTACTAGAATCACCGGGGAGCTGTTTTTT
CDR3: CASSVGTRITGELFF

size: -
D: -
V: TRBV13
J: TRBJ2-7
DNA: TGTGCCAGCAGCGAGCCCAATGGAGGGGAGCAGTACTTC
CDR3: CASSEPNGGEQYF

size: few
D: -
V: TRBV7-3
J: TRBJ1-1
DNA: TGTGCCAGCAGCTTGTATAAGGGCAAGTCCACTGAAGCTTTCTTT
CDR3: CASSLYKGKSTEAFF

size: -
D: -
V: TRBV2
J: TRBJ2-5
DNA: TGTGCCAGCTCCCACTCGTTGCCCCCAGAGACCCAGTACTTC
CDR3: CASSHSLPPETQYF

size: many
D: -
V: TRBV7-6
J: TRBJ2-5
DNA: TGTGCCAGCAGCTTAGTTCATCGGGAGACCCAGTACTTC
CDR3: CASSLVHRETQYF

size: -
D: TRBD2
V: TRBV29-1
J: TRBJ2-2
DNA: TGCAGCGTTGGGACTAGCGGGAGGAGCGAAGCCGGGGAGCTGTTTTTT
CDR3: CSVGTSGRSEAGELFF

size: -
D: -
V: TRBV15
J: TRBJ1-4
DNA: TGTGCCACCAGCAGGGTCCGGGACGATGAAAAACTGTTTTTT
CDR3: CATSRVRDDEKLFF

size: -
D: -
V: TRBV5-1
J: TRBJ2-7
DNA: TGCGCCAGCAGCTTGGCTGGGGGAGCTGTCTACGAGCAGTACTTC
CDR3: CASSLAGGAVYEQYF

size: many
D: TRBD1
V: TRBV2
J: TRBJ1-6
DNA: TGTGCCAGCCTTGACAGGGGTAATTCACCCCTCCACTTT
CDR3: CASLDRGNSPLHF

size: few
D: -
V: TRBV11-2
J: TRBJ2-7
DNA: TGTGCCAGCAGTTACGGCGGAGGCTCCTACGAGCAGTACTTC
CDR3: CASSYGGGSYEQYF

size: -
D: TRBD1
V: TRBV7-6
J: TRBJ2-7
DNA: TGTGCCAGCAGCCATGAGACAGGGTCCGTCTACGAGCAGTACTTC
CDR3: CASSHETGSVYEQYF

size: -
D: -
V: TRBV5-8
J: TRBJ2-7
DNA: TGCGCCAGCAGCCTGACTAGAAACTACGAGCGGTACTTC
CDR3: CASSLTRNYERYF

size: few
D: -
V: TRBV20-1
J: TRBJ1-5
DNA: TGCAGTGCTAGAGACCCGCTCGGCAGGAGCAATCAGCCCCAGCATTTT
CDR3: CSARDPLGRSNQPQHF

size: -
D: -
V: TRBV6-1
J: TRBJ1-5
DNA: TGTGCCAGTAGGGCCCTGACAGTGTTATTGAGCAATCAGCCCCAGCATTTT
CDR3: CASRALTVLLSNQPQHF

size: -
D: -
V: TRBV29-1
J: TRBJ2-6
DNA: TGCAGCGTATTAGGCCCCGGGACTCTAAACACTGAAGCTTTC
CDR3: CSVLGPGTLNTEAF

size: many
D: -
V: TRBV7-2
J: TRBJ1-1
DNA: TGTGCCAGCAAACAACAGGGAGGGAACACTGAAGCTTTCTTT
CDR3: CASKQQGGNTEAFF

size: -
D: -
V: TRBV25-1
J: TRBJ1-4
DNA: TGTGCCAGCAGTTACGGGACTGGGAGTAATGAAAAACTGTTTTTT
CDR3: CASSYGTGSNEKLFF

size: many
D: TRBD2
V: TRBV24-1
J: TRBJ2-7
DNA: TGTGCCACCAGTGATGTCGGGACTAGCGGGAGGTACGAGCAGTACTTC
CDR3: CATSDVGTSGRYEQYF

size: -
D: -
V: TRBV20-1
J: TRBJ2-5
DNA: TGCAGTGGAATCCTTAAAGAGACCCAGTACTTC
CDR3: CSGILKETQYF

size: few
D: -
V: TRBV7-2
J: TRBJ2-7
DNA: TGTGCCAGCAGCGTAGGGGGATCGGCCGCCCAAACGGGGCAGTACTTC
CDR3: CASSVGGSAAQTGQYF

size: -
D: -
V: TRBV7-2
J: TRBJ1-2
DNA: TGTGCCAGCAGCTCGATCCGGGGTTCTAGTGGCTACACCTTC
CDR3: CASSSIRGSSGYTF

size: few
D: TRBD2
V: TRBV5-1
J: TRBJ2-7
DNA: TGCGCCAGCACCTCGGGAGGTCGGTCCTACGAGCAGTACTTC
CDR3: CASTSGGRSYEQYF

size: -
D: -
V: TRBV29-1
J: TRBJ1-1
DNA: TGCAGCTTTGGGATGGGGACTGAAGCTTTCTTT
CDR3: CSFGMGTEAFF

size: -
D: -
V: TRBV19
J: TRBJ2-7
DNA: TGTGCCAGTAGTCCCCCTCTGCCAGCAAATCCTTACGAGCAGTACTTC
CDR3: CASSPPLPANPYEQYF

size: -
D: TRBD1
V: TRBV10-1
J: TRBJ2-7
DNA: TGCGCCAGCAGTGAACGTAGGGGTCAGGGGGCGACCCCATCCTACGAGCAGTACTTC
CDR3: CASSERRGQGATPSYEQYF

size: many
D: -
V: TRBV19
J: TRBJ1-2
DNA: TGTGCCAGTAAACAGGGCATGAACTATGGCTACACCTTC
CDR3: CASKQGMNYGYTF

size: -
D: TRBD1
V: TRBV20-1
J: TRBJ1-1
DNA: TGCAGTGCTAGCCTATGGGGGACAGGTGAAGTGAACACTGAAGCTTTCTTT
CDR3: CSASLWGTGEVNTEAFF

size: -
D: TRBD2
V: TRBV25-1
J: TRBJ2-3
DNA: TGTGCCAGCAGTGAATTACGCGCTAGCGGGGGTTCAGATACGCAGTATTTT
CDR3: CASSELRASGGSDTQYF

size: once
D: TRBD1
V: TRBV29-1
J: TRBJ1-2
DNA: TGCAGCGCGCCAGGACAGGCTTTCTATGGCTACACCTTC
CDR3: CSAPGQAFYGYTF

size: once
D: TRBD1
V: TRBV7-9
J: TRBJ2-5
DNA: TGTGCCAGCAGCGAAAGGACAGGGGAGACCCAGTACTTC
CDR3: CASSERTGETQYF

size: -
D: -
V: TRBV11-3
J: TRBJ1-5
DNA: TGTGCCAGCGCCCCGGCCGGGGATCAGCCCCAGCATTTT
CDR3: CASAPAGDQPQHF

size: few
D: -
V: TRBV12-3/TRBV12-4
J: TRBJ1-5
DNA: TGTGCCAGCAGTCTCTTGGTCATCCCCTGGGGCCAGCATTTT
CDR3: CASSLLVIPWGQHF

size: -
D: -
V: TRBV29-1
J: TRBJ1-3
DNA: TGCAGCGCTGATCGGGATACCTCTGGAAACACCATGTATTTT
CDR3: CSADRDTSGNTMYF

size: -
D: -
V: TRBV25-1
J: TRBJ1-3
DNA: TGTGCCAGCAGTGATAGTCGAGACTCTGGAAACACCGTATATTTT
CDR3: CASSDSRDSGNTVYF

size: -
D: -
V: TRBV11-2
J: TRBJ1-5
DNA: TGTGCCAGCAGAGGGGCAGGGATTGTCAGCAATCAGCCCCAGCATTTT
CDR3: CASRGAGIVSNQPQHF

size: few
D: TRBD1
V: TRBV10-2
J: TRBJ2-2
DNA: TGCGCCAGCAGTCCCGGGACAGGGCATTCGGGCACCGGGGAGCTGTTTTTT
CDR3: CASSPGTGHSGTGELFF

size: once
D: -
V: TRBV2
J: TRBJ1-5
DNA: TGTGCCAGCACTTCATCCCTAAGCAATCAGCCCCAGCATTTT
CDR3: CASTSSLSNQPQHF

size: -
D: TRBD1
V: TRBV6-2/TRBV6-3
J: TRBJ2-6
DNA: TGTGCCAGTGATTCCGACAGGGGGACCGCCAACGTCCTGACTTTC
CDR3: CASDSDRGTANVLTF

size: -
D: -
V: TRBV24-1
J: TRBJ2-5
DNA: TGTGCCACCAGTGATCCTGCGCAAGGGGAGACCCAGTACTTC
CDR3: CATSDPAQGETQYF

size: once
D: -
V: TRBV10-2
J: TRBJ1-2
DNA: TGTGCCAGCTCACTCGGGACGGGGGGCGTTGGCTACACCTTC
CDR3: CASSLGTGGVGYTF

size: many
D: -
V: TRBV7-2
J: TRBJ1-6
DNA: TGTGCCAGCAGCTTAGAGGGGGGATCACCCCTCCACTTT
CDR3: CASSLEGGSPLHF

size: -
D: -
V: TRBV4-1
J: TRBJ2-5
DNA: TGCGCCAGCAGCCAAGAGGGGTGGACCCAGTACTTC
CDR3: CASSQEGWTQYF

size: few
D: TRBD1
V: TRBV14
J: TRBJ2-7
DNA: TGTGCCAGCAGCCACGGACCAACAGGGGCCGGCTACGAGCAGTACTTC
CDR3: CASSHGPTGAGYEQYF

size: -
D: TRBD1
V: TRBV6-2/TRBV6-3
J: TRBJ1-2
DNA: TGTGCCAGCACTGAGACAGGGATGAGCTACACCTTC
CDR3: CASTETGMSYTF

size: once
D: TRBD1
V: TRBV12-3/TRBV12-4
J: TRBJ1-1
DNA: TGTGCCAGCAGTTCCGGGACAGGGCCGAACACTGAAGCTTTCTTT
CDR3: CASSSGTGPNTEAFF

size: -
D: -
V: TRBV7-2
J: TRBJ2-7
DNA: TGTGCCAGCAGCTTAGGCCTAGCAACAGGGCCGTACTTC
CDR3: CASSLGLATGPYF